The present entry profiles one T cell receptor (beta chain) with its context. Its antigen remains unknown. This record comes from a study of T cell repertoires in cytomegalovirus infection. Study-wide context: CMV epitopes, recently identified HLA-C-restricted and well-studied HLA-B-restricted, were used. Both CMV infection and a matching HLA type were indicated by public TCR beta signatures.

The CDR3 covers 13 residues. CDR1 is MNHEY, CDR2 SMNVEV, per germline (reference sequence). Between the trimmed V and J ends, which lost 10 bases and 8 bases, there was a span of 21 bases. Study results and caveats: CMV-specific TCR beta clonotypes restricted by HLA-C dominated the ex vivo response. Public TCR beta family frequency separated CMV-and-HLA carriers, including in an independent cohort.

TCRdb called the reads again in MiXCR, with one record for every CDR3 protein. This sample has about 700,000 distinct CDR3 sequences; 33% occur once, and the top ten carry 15% to 20%. The clonotype was recovered from a human donor in good health (CMV status not recorded). Some clones in this sample may be carry-over from other donors' samples. The genes are TRBV27 and TRBJ2-7; D perhaps matches TRBD2 (6 bases). The sequencing used cultured PBMCs, collected from culture after CMV antigen stimulation. CDR3 in DNA: TGTGCCACCGCCGGGACTCGCTGGGGCAAGCAGTACTTC. Its protein product is CATAGTRWGKQYF.